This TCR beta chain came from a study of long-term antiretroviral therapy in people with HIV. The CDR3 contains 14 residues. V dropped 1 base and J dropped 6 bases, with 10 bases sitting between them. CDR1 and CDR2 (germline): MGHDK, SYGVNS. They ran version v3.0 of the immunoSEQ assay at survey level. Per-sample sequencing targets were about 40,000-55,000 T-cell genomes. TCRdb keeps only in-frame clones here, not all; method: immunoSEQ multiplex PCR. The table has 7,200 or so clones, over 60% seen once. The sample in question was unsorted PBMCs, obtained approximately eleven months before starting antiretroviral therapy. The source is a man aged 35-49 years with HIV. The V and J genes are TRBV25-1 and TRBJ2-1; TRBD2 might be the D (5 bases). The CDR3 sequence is CASSESAGVNEQFF. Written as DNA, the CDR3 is TGTGCCAGCAGTGAATCTGCCGGGGTCAATGAGCAGTTCTTC.